This TCR beta chain came from a study of Graves' ophthalmopathy and Graves' hyperthyroidism. Broader study findings: Among thyroid clonotypes expanded above 0.001 frequency, most also appeared in blood.

Stable hyperthyroidism denotes an absence of ophthalmopathy throughout 18 months of follow-up. Around 10 ml of fresh blood yielded the PBMCs by density gradient. Amplification of TCR beta CDR3 regions used RNA transcripts. HTBI primers were used in a first-round RT-PCR, which preceded a second-round multiplex PCR. TCRdb independently ran MiXCR on the multiplex PCR reads; one entry per CDR3 protein. In the table there are just over 600,000 distinct CDR3 sequences, 22% of which are singletons. This clonotype came up many times. Its antigen is as yet unknown. V dropped 8 bases and J dropped 0; count of bases not matched to a gene: 10. CDR3 length equals 16 residues.

The sample comprised peripheral blood. V gene TRBV12-3 or TRBV12-4 combines with J gene TRBJ1-2, with 9 bases aligning to TRBD1. This clonotype was sampled from a woman aged 18 to 35 with stable Graves' hyperthyroidism. Some clones in this sample may be carry-over from other donors' samples. The CDR3 protein is CASDGGQGTPNYGYTF. CDR3 nucleotide sequence: TGTGCCAGCGATGGTGGACAGGGGACACCTAACTATGGCTACACCTTC.